Listed here is a single T cell receptor beta chain. The antigen is not known. The repertoire was sequenced with immunoSEQ multiplex PCR; TCRdb's copy has only in-frame clones and lacks some. This sample has about 37,000 clones; 73% occur once, and the top ten carry 30% to 40%. The sample comes from a study of vaccination effects on CD4 cells after COVID-19. Antigen-specific CD4+ T cells expanded by the ViraFEST assay with viral peptide pools were then sequenced. Subsequent to less than eleven days of culture, CD4+ T cells were isolated. PCR confirmed that the person was infected with SARS-CoV-2 between March and December 2020. Wells of two million PBMC each were grown with about 9.5 IU/ml IL-2 and about 9.7 ug/ml peptides. Each culture had half its medium swapped for IL-2 medium on days 3 and 7. Study findings and constraints: Early timepoints after infection were absent, and convalescent patients were few in the study. Predominantly, the post-vaccine spike-reactive clones of convalescents comprised new vaccine-induced clones.

The germline V gene has CDR1 DFQATT and CDR2 SNEGSKA (reference sequence). CDR3 length: 11 amino acids. V was pared by 3 bases and J by 11 bases, with 11 bases between. Sequencing was performed on CD4+ T cells from PBMCs cultured with a peptide pool, taken before COVID-19 vaccination. V and J are TRBV20-1 and TRBJ1-3; no firm D call. The sequence derives from a human donor who had a prior SARS-CoV-2 infection. Here the CDR3 reads CSASGVAAIYF. CDR3 sequence (DNA): TGCAGTGCTAGCGGGGTAGCCGCCATATATTTT.